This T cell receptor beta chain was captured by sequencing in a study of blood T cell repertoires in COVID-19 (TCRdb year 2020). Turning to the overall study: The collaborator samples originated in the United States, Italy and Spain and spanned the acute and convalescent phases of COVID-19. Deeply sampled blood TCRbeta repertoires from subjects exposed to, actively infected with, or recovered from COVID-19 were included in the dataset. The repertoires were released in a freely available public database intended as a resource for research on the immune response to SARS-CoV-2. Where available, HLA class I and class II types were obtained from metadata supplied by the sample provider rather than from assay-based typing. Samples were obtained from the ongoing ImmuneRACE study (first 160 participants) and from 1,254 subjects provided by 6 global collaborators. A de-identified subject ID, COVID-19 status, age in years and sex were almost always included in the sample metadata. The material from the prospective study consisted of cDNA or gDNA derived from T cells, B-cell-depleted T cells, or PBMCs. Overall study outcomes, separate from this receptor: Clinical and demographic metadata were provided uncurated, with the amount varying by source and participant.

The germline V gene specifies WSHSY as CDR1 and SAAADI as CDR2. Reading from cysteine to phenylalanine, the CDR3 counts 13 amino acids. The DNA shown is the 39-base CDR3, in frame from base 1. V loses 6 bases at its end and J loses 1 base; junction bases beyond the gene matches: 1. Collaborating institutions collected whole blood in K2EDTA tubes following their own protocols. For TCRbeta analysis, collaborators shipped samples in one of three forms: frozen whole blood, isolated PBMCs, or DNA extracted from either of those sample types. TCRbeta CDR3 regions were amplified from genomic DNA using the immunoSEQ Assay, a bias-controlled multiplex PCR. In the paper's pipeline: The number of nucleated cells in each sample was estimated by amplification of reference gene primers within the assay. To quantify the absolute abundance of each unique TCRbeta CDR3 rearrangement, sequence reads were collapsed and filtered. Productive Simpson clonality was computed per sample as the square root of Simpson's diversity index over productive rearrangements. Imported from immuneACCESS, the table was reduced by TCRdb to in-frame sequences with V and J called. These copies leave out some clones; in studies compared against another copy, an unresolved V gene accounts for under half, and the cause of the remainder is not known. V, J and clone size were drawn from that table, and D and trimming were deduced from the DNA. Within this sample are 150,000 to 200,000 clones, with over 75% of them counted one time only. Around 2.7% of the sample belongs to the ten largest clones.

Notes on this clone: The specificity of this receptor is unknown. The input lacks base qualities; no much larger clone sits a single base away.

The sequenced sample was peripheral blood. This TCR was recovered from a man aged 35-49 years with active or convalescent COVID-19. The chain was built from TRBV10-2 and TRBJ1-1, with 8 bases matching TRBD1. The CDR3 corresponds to CASSRGQNTEAFF. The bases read TGCGCCAGCAGCAGGGGGCAGAACACTGAAGCTTTCTTT.